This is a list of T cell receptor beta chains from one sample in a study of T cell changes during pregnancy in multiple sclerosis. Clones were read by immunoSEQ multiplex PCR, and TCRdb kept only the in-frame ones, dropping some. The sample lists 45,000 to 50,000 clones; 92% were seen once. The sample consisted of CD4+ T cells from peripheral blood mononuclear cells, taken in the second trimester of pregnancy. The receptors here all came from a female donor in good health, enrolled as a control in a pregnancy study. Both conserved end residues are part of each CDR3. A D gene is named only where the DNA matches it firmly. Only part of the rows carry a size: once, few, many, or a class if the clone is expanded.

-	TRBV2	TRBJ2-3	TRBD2	CASRVRLARGGTQYF	TGTGCCAGCAGAGTTAGACTAGCCCGGGGAGGTACGCAGTATTTT
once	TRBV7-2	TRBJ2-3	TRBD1	CASSPTYRGSKYF	TGTGCCAGCAGCCCAACCTACAGGGGAAGCAAGTATTTT
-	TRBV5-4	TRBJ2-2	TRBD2	CASSPRTSGGAFGELFF	TGTGCCAGCAGCCCTCGGACTAGCGGGGGGGCCTTCGGGGAGCTGTTTTTT
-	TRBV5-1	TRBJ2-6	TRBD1	CASSSWTGAAVRKANVLTF	TGCGCCAGCAGCTCTTGGACAGGGGCCGCCGTAAGGAAGGCCAACGTCCTGACTTTC
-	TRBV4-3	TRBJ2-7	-	CASSQVYPLRGDYEQYF	TGCGCCAGCAGCCAAGTATATCCCCTCAGGGGGGACTACGAGCAGTACTTC
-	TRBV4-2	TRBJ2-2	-	CASSQDQALANTGELFF	TGTGCCAGCAGCCAAGATCAGGCGCTAGCTAACACCGGGGAGCTGTTTTTT
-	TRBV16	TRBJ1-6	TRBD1	CASSQMTGGNSPLHF	TGTGCCAGCAGCCAAATGACAGGGGGTAATTCACCCCTCCACTTT
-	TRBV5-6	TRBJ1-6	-	CASSASDNSPLHF	TGTGCCAGCAGCGCCAGTGATAATTCACCCCTCCACTTT
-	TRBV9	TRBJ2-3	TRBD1	CASSVVGQAIGDTQYF	TGTGCCAGCAGCGTAGTGGGACAGGCGATAGGGGATACGCAGTATTTT
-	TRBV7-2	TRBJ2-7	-	CASSLNRVAYEQYF	TGTGCCAGCAGCTTAAACAGGGTTGCCTACGAGCAGTACTTC
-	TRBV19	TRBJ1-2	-	CASSMGPVNYGYTF	TGTGCCAGTAGTATGGGGCCTGTAAACTATGGCTACACCTTC
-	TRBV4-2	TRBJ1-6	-	CASSQGIRKGVVHSPLHF	TGTGCCAGCAGCCAAGGTATTAGGAAGGGAGTGGTCCATTCACCCCTCCACTTT
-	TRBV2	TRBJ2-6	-	CASDWGAGANVLTF	TGTGCCAGCGACTGGGGGGCTGGGGCCAACGTCCTGACTTTC
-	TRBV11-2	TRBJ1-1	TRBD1	CASSQNDRGTEAFF	TGTGCCAGCAGCCAGAACGACAGGGGAACTGAAGCTTTCTTT
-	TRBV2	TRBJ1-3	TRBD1	CASAKGAGGNTIYF	TGTGCCAGCGCAAAGGGGGCAGGTGGAAACACCATATATTTT
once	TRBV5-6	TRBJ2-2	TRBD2	CASSRAGGTGELFF	TGTGCCAGCAGCCGGGCGGGGGGGACCGGGGAGCTGTTTTTT
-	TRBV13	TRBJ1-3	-	CASSSRPLPGNTIYF	TGTGCCAGCAGCTCCCGTCCACTACCTGGAAACACCATATATTTT
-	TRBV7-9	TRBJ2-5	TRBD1	CASSTDRGGETQYF	TGTGCCAGCAGCACAGACAGGGGCGGAGAGACCCAGTACTTC